This TCR beta chain was retrieved from a study of early T cells in non-severe SARS-CoV-2 infection. Study in general: Unpaired chains resulted from sequencing bulk RNA of unsorted whole blood.

Unique molecular identifiers were added to individual cDNA molecules. Each CDR3 protein is one row after TCRdb ran MiXCR on the 5' RACE reads. This sample carries roughly 99,000 distinct CDR3 sequences, 11% of them seen once, and the ten largest clones take about 8.1%. The CDR3 extends over 16 amino acids. V was cut by 5 bases and J by 6 bases, with 23 bases left in between. This chain links TRBV12-3 or TRBV12-4 with TRBJ2-7, with TRBD2 as a possible D gene (5 bases). The sequenced sample consisted of whole blood. This receptor was obtained from an adult who was a healthcare worker with PCR-confirmed SARS-CoV-2 infection or an uninfected control (not recorded which). CDR3 DNA: TGTGCCAGCAGTCGGGATCCTGGGGTTTGGGTAGGCGAGCAGTACTTC. As protein: CASSRDPGVWVGEQYF.